The following is a T cell receptor (beta chain) sequence with its context. Produced via immunoSEQ multiplex PCR; TCRdb's table is partial and in-frame only. The sample consists of 60,000 to 75,000 clones, 70% to 90% of them appearing once. This sample stems from a study of control samples from healthy donors and cancer patients. This clonotype was obtained from a woman aged 50 to 60 with head and neck cancer. Material for sequencing was PBMCs.

The CDR3 is CSVGGSPTYGYTF. The CDR3, as DNA: TGCAGCGTTGGCGGGAGTCCTACCTATGGCTACACCTTC. The chain uses TRBV29-1 and TRBJ1-2; D gene ambiguous. CDR3 length: 13 residues. In germline, CDR1 is SQVTM, CDR2 ANQGSEA. Between the trimmed V and J ends, which lost 4 bases and 4 bases, there was a span of 13 bases.